This passage covers 31 T cell receptor beta chains from one sample sequenced in a study of Graves' ophthalmopathy and Graves' hyperthyroidism. Amplification of the TCR beta CDR3 regions used RNA transcripts (as template). Second-round multiplex PCR came after a first-round RT-PCR that employed HTBI primers. MiXCR, applied by TCRdb to the multiplex PCR reads, yields one record per CDR3 protein. The table shows 650,000 to 900,000 distinct CDR3 sequences, with approximately 40% occurring only once. Sequenced sample: peripheral blood. The source of these receptors is an adult man with Graves' ophthalmopathy.

This chain joins TRBV20-1 and TRBJ2-5, with D unclear. Germline CDR1 and CDR2: DFQATT and SNEGSKA (reference sequence). V shed 0 bases and J shed 4 bases, with 12 bases lying between them. The CDR3 extends over 14 amino acids. CDR3 sequence (DNA): TGCAGTGCTAGAGATCGGCTATGGGGAGAGACCCAGTACTTC. It yields the protein CSARDRLWGETQYF.

The chain recombines TRBV25-1 with TRBJ1-5, with no clear D. V was trimmed by 4 bases and J by 1 base, leaving 11 bases between them. This CDR3 has 15 amino acids. The V gene's germline CDR1 is MGHDK and CDR2 SYGVNS. The CDR3 region has the DNA TGTGCCAGCAGTGCCCTGGTTTTCAGCAATCAGCCCCAGCATTTT. It codes for CASSALVFSNQPQHF.

In this sample, this clonotype turned up a few times. V and J are TRBV19 and TRBJ1-2, with D uncertain. The germline V gene encodes CDR1 LNHDA and CDR2 SQIVND (reference sequence). Trimming cost V 3 bases and J 0 bases, with 11 bases left between them. The CDR3 consists of 15 residues. The CDR3 region is CASSIPDGSNYGYTF. The CDR3 DNA sequence: TGTGCCAGTAGTATTCCCGACGGCTCTAACTATGGCTACACCTTC.

This chain joins TRBV29-1 and TRBJ1-1; D is ambiguous. Germline values: CDR1 SQVTM, CDR2 ANQGSEA. V dropped 8 bases and J dropped 2 bases, with 12 bases sitting between them. This CDR3 has 12 residues. CDR3 sequence reads: CSSKEYNTEAFF. Here the CDR3 DNA reads TGCAGCAGCAAGGAGTACAACACTGAAGCTTTCTTT.

There are a few counts of this clonotype. Relative to the germline gene, one junction end is altered; a read error may explain this. The V call is TRBV24-1, the J call TRBJ1-5, with D maybe TRBD1 (6 bases). The CDR3 sequence is 14 residues long. CDR1 and CDR2 (germline): KGHDR, SFDVKD. CDR3 bases: TGTGCCAGCAGTCCCTCCCGGGGGGCTCAGCCCCAGCATTTT. Translation: CASSPSRGAQPQHF.

In this sample, this clonotype turned up a few times. The chain is built from TRBV2 and TRBJ2-5; D might be TRBD2 (6 bases). The CDR3 has 16 amino acids. Germline CDR1 is SNHLY and CDR2 is FYNNEI. V dropped 5 bases and J dropped 5 bases, with 21 bases sitting between them. CDR3 bases: TGTGCCAGCAGTTTTCGACTAGTTGGGGCCAGGGAGACCCAGTACTTC. This codes for CASSFRLVGARETQYF.

For this clonotype: The junction departs from the called germline gene at one end, perhaps through a read error. The chain recombines TRBV10-3 with TRBJ2-7, with 7 bases matching TRBD2. Germline assignment: CDR1 ENHRY and CDR2 SYGVKD. CDR3 size: 16 residues. The DNA of the CDR3 is TGTGCCAGCAGTGAAGCGCGGCGGGGGTTCTCCTACGAGCAGTACTTC. Translated: CASSEARRGFSYEQYF.

The chain carries TRBV7-9 and TRBJ1-2; TRBD1 matches 7 bases. Germline V gene sequence: CDR1 SEHNR, CDR2 FQNEAQ (reference sequence). This CDR3 has 14 amino acids. V lost 2 bases, J lost 4 bases, and 4 bases stayed unmatched. The DNA for the CDR3 is TGTGCCAGCAGCTTACAGGGGGACCTCTATGGCTACACCTTC. Translating gives CASSLQGDLYGYTF.

The chain joins TRBV20-1 to TRBJ2-6; D is possibly TRBD2 (6 bases). The length of the CDR3 is 17 residues. From germline, CDR1 is DFQATT and CDR2 SNEGSKA (reference sequence). Trimming left V 4 bases short and J 1 base short, with 17 bases between. For the CDR3, the DNA is TGCAGTGCTAAAGGAGGGCCTTGGGGGTCTGGGGCCAACGTCCTGACTTTC. It translates to CSAKGGPWGSGANVLTF.

The chain combines TRBV14 with TRBJ1-6; D ambiguous. The CDR3 sequence is 15 residues long. Trimming stripped 2 bases from V and 6 bases from J, with 11 bases between. Germline values: CDR1 SGHDN, CDR2 FVKESK. The chain's CDR3 is CASSQIQAVNSPLHF. CDR3 in DNA: TGTGCCAGCAGCCAAATTCAGGCAGTTAATTCACCCCTCCACTTT. The full variable domain, with the rest looked up from reference TRBV14 and TRBJ1-6, is EAGVTQFPSHSVIEKGQTVTLRCDPISGHDNLYWYRRVMGKEIKFLLHFVKESKQDESGMPNNRFLAERTGGTYSTLKVQPAELEDSGVYFCASSQIQAVNSPLHFGNGTRLTVT.

This clonotype was picked up a small number of times. This sequence joins TRBV7-2 and TRBJ2-7; the match to TRBD2 covers 10 bases. Germline CDR1 reads SGHTA; CDR2 reads FQGNSA. V shed 1 base, J shed 3 bases, and the junction held 6 bases outside the gene matches. The CDR3 runs to 16 residues. This CDR3 is CASSLGLAGAFYEQYF. Written as DNA, the CDR3 is TGTGCCAGCAGCTTAGGCCTAGCGGGGGCATTCTACGAGCAGTACTTC.

Comments on this clonotype: Germline and junction disagree at one end, which may indicate a read error. The chain joins TRBV7-9 to TRBJ2-2; D may be TRBD1 or TRBD2 (7 bases each). The CDR3 extends over 11 amino acids. Germline values: CDR1 SEHNR, CDR2 FQNEAQ (reference sequence). This CDR3 reads CASSLGGEGAF. As DNA, the CDR3 is TGTGCCAGCAGCTTAGGCGGGGAGGGGGCTTTT.

The rearrangement joins TRBV25-1 to TRBJ2-3; TRBD1 agrees at 9 bases. The J call could be wrong; TRBJ2-1 is a better fit for the DNA end. CDR1 is MGHDK, CDR2 SYGVNS, per germline. The CDR3 has 17 residues. DNA of the CDR3: TGTGCCAGCAGTGAATTATCGAGGACAGGGGAGGAGGATGAGCAGTTCTTC. Amino acids: CASSELSRTGEEDEQFF.

The J gene is TRBJ2-7, the V gene TRBV5-8; TRBD1 is a possible D gene (6 bases). Trimming shortened V by 10 bases and J by 0 bases, and 17 bases separated the two germline ends. The CDR3 length is 14 residues. The germline V gene encodes CDR1 SGHTS and CDR2 YDEGEE. CDR3 sequence: CAWEPGHSSYEQYF. DNA for the CDR3: TGTGCCTGGGAACCGGGACACAGCTCCTACGAGCAGTACTTC.

Note on this clonotype: This may arise from a read error, as a much more abundant clone is one base away. This rearrangement joins TRBV24-1 to TRBJ1-5; D is perhaps TRBD1 (5 bases). The CDR3 spans 14 residues. The germline gives CDR1 KGHDR, CDR2 SFDVKD. V lost 5 bases, J lost 9 bases, and 16 bases lay in between. The CDR3 region has the DNA TGTGCCACCAGTGGGGGAGCAGGGATTCGGCCCCAGCATTTT. Translating it yields CATSGGAGIRPQHF.

The table lists this clonotype with many counts. The V and J genes are TRBV7-8 and TRBJ2-5; no clear D gene. The length of the CDR3 is 13 residues. Germline V gives CDR1 SGHVS, CDR2 FQNEAQ. V was shortened by 3 bases and J by 2 bases, with 7 bases between the two germline ends. The CDR3 DNA is TGTGCCAGCAGCTTTCTCGCGCAAGAGACCCAGTACTTC. Amino acids: CASSFLAQETQYF.

This clonotype occurred once. V is TRBV29-1 and J is TRBJ2-2; D gene uncertain. The V gene lost 5 bases and the J gene lost 6 bases, with 4 bases spanning the gap. The CDR3 consists of 10 residues. Germline assignment: CDR1 SQVTM and CDR2 ANQGSEA. CDR3 sequence (DNA): TGCAGCGTTACATCCGGGGAGCTGTTTTTT. Translating it yields CSVTSGELFF.

V usage is TRBV10-3 and J usage is TRBJ1-2; a weak D match, TRBD1 (6 bases). V lost 10 bases and J lost 4, with 19 bases in between. CDR3 length: 14 amino acids. The V gene's germline CDR1 is ENHRY and CDR2 SYGVKD. CDR3 protein: CASTEGQTSYGYTF. DNA of the CDR3: TGTGCCAGCACCGAAGGACAGACGAGCTATGGCTACACCTTC.

This clonotype was seen at least ten times. The V and J genes are TRBV7-2 and TRBJ1-6, with unresolved D. In germline, CDR1 is SGHTA, CDR2 FQGNSA. Trimming took 2 bases from V and 8 from J, leaving 16 bases between them. The CDR3 covers 16 residues. Written as DNA, the CDR3 is TGTGCCAGCAGCTTAAGATATACAGTCGCGGATTCACCCCTCCACTTT. Protein: CASSLRYTVADSPLHF.

CDR3 sequence reads: CASSPGTGAYTGELFF. The CDR3 region has the DNA TGTGCCAGCAGCCCGGGGACTGGGGCTTACACCGGGGAGCTGTTTTTT. The gene calls are TRBV5-4 and TRBJ2-2, with TRBD2 as a possible D gene (6 bases). Trimming shortened V by 4 bases and J by 3 bases, and 16 bases separated the two germline ends. The CDR3 runs 16 residues. Germline V gives CDR1 SGHNT, CDR2 YYREEE (reference sequence).

The V call is TRBV24-1, the J call TRBJ1-5, with 7 positions matching TRBD1. Germline CDR1 is KGHDR and CDR2 is SFDVKD. The CDR3 contains 14 residues. The J segment lost 7 bases and the V segment lost 6 bases, leaving 8 bases of the junction unmatched. The CDR3 loop reads CATSYGQAGQPQHF. Written as DNA, the CDR3 is TGTGCCACCAGTTACGGACAGGCGGGCCAGCCCCAGCATTTT.

This clonotype occurred many times. The genes are TRBV10-3 and TRBJ1-1; the D is unclear. Germline CDR1 is ENHRY and CDR2 is SYGVKD. Between the trimmed V and J ends, which lost 0 bases and 9 bases, there was a span of 17 bases. This CDR3 comprises 15 residues. CDR3 nucleotide sequence: TGTGCCATCAGTGAGTCGAATAGAAGGTCCTCCCAAGCTTTCTTT. Protein: CAISESNRRSSQAFF.

This rearrangement joins TRBV25-1 to TRBJ2-2; possibly TRBD1 or TRBD2 for D (9 bases each). Germline CDR1 MGHDK, CDR2 SYGVNS. The CDR3 consists of 21 residues. Trimming cost V 6 bases and J 5 bases, with 34 bases left between them. The CDR3 loop is CASSLFWDRARAGGPTGELFF. In nucleotides, the CDR3 is TGTGCCAGCAGCTTGTTCTGGGACAGGGCGCGTGCGGGAGGGCCAACCGGGGAGCTGTTTTTT. Using reference TRBV25-1 and TRBJ2-2 for the parts outside the CDR3, the full variable domain is EADIYQTPRYLVIGTGKKITLECSQTMGHDKMYWYQQDPGMELHLIHYSYGVNSTEKGDLSSESTVSRIRTEHFPLTLESARPSHTSQYLCASSLFWDRARAGGPTGELFFGEGSRLTVL.

The rearrangement links TRBV20-1 to TRBJ2-7, with 9 nucleotides matching TRBD2. The ends lost 2 bases at V and 2 bases at J; junction bases unmatched: 1. From germline, CDR1 is DFQATT and CDR2 SNEGSKA (reference sequence). The CDR3 totals 13 residues. The CDR3 region is CSARRTSAYEQYF. In DNA, the CDR3 is TGCAGTGCTAGAAGGACTAGCGCCTACGAGCAGTACTTC.

This clonotype was seen only a few times. The chain is built from TRBV24-1 and TRBJ1-5, with D possibly matching TRBD1 (6 bases). Trimming removed 4 bases from V and 10 bases from J, with 22 bases in between. Germline V CDR1 and CDR2: KGHDR, SFDVKD. The CDR3 loop spans 16 amino acids. The CDR3: CATSDPGSGALSPQHF. CDR3 nucleotide sequence: TGTGCCACCAGTGACCCAGGGTCAGGGGCGCTCAGCCCCCAGCATTTT.

V is TRBV10-3 and J is TRBJ2-7; 7 bases are a match to TRBD1. The V segment lost 6 bases and the J segment 0 bases; nucleotides outside the gene matches: 14. Germline V gene data show CDR1 as ENHRY and CDR2 as SYGVKD. The CDR3 extends over 17 amino acids. Here the CDR3 DNA reads TGTGCCATCAGCGTAGGTACTCCGGGACAGAACTCCTACGAGCAGTACTTC. Translated, it gives CAISVGTPGQNSYEQYF.

This clonotype was picked up one time. The junction does not match germline at one end; this may be a read error. V and J are TRBV5-4 and TRBJ1-6; D is unresolved. The CDR3 contains 12 residues. Germline-derived CDR1 and CDR2 are SGHNT and YYREEE (reference sequence). This CDR3 is CAGSTSISPLHF. DNA for the CDR3: TGTGCCGGCAGCACCTCGATTTCACCCCTCCACTTT. Combining the CDR3 with reference TRBV5-4 and TRBJ1-6 gives the whole variable domain ETGVTQSPTHLIKTRGQQVTLRCSSQSGHNTVSWYQQALGQGPQFIFQYYREEENGRGNFPPRFSGLQFPNYSSELNVNALELDDSALYLCAGSTSISPLHFGNGTRLTVT.

J is TRBJ2-7 and V is TRBV12-3 or TRBV12-4, with TRBD1 identical over 12 bases. Trimming removed 4 bases from V and 5 bases from J; junction bases left unmatched: 12. The CDR3 has 17 residues. For the CDR3, the DNA is TGTGCCAGCAGTTCGGAAAGATCCGGGACAGGGGGCCACGAGCAGTACTTC. Translating it yields CASSSERSGTGGHEQYF.

The chain employs TRBV29-1 and TRBJ1-5; TRBD1 might be the D (5 bases). Germline loops: CDR1 SQVTM, CDR2 ANQGSEA. This CDR3 contains 14 residues. The DNA of the CDR3 is TGCAGTCCCAGGGAGGGTAAGACCAATCAGCCCCAGCATTTT. It is translated as CSPREGKTNQPQHF.

This clonotype has just a few counts. This sequence joins TRBV6-4 and TRBJ2-5; TRBD2 agrees at 10 bases. The length of the CDR3 is 16 residues. Germline-derived CDR1 and CDR2 are MRHNA and SNTAGT. The J segment lost 3 bases and the V segment lost 5 bases, leaving 9 bases of the junction unmatched. This CDR3 is CASSRRLAGLEETQYF. The CDR3 coding sequence is TGTGCCAGCAGTCGCAGACTAGCGGGTCTTGAAGAGACCCAGTACTTC.

The table lists this clonotype with a few counts. This chain joins TRBV7-9 and TRBJ2-3; TRBD2 is a possible D gene (5 bases). Germline V gives CDR1 SEHNR, CDR2 FQNEAQ (reference sequence). The CDR3 spans 13 residues. The germline V and J ends were trimmed by 1 base and 5 bases, with 7 bases remaining between them. CDR3 DNA sequence: TGTGCCAGCAGCTTAGTCGGGGAAGATACGCAGTATTTT. As protein: CASSLVGEDTQYF.